The source of this T cell receptor (beta chain) is a study of T-cell memory formation after mild COVID-19. Looking at the study overall: TCR clusters were largely donor specific.

TCRdb re-derived calls from the 5' RACE reads in MiXCR, one entry per CDR3 protein. The data hold 250,000 to 300,000 distinct CDR3 sequences, with under 8.5% observed a single time. Details on this clonotype: What it binds is unknown.

V was pared by 6 bases and J by 4 bases, with 23 bases between. The CDR3 has 17 amino acids. Germline V gives CDR1 SGHNT, CDR2 YYREEE (reference sequence). Study results and caveats: The main location of contracting CD4+ clones was CM and EM, and that of contracting CD8+ clones was EMRA.

V and J are TRBV5-4 and TRBJ2-1, with D perhaps assigned TRBD1 or TRBD2 (6 bases each). This clonotype was obtained from a man between 18 and 35 years old who had mild COVID-19 (a few samples of this study predate the infection). Cell type and time point are not known. The sequencing sample was made of PBMCs or a T cell subset sorted from them (not recorded which). The DNA of the CDR3 is TGTGCCAGCACCTCTCTCAGGGGTAGGGGGGAATACAATGAGCAGTTCTTC. It specifies CASTSLRGRGEYNEQFF.